These 5 T cell receptor beta chains were all obtained from the same sample, sequenced in a study of T cell repertoires in cytomegalovirus infection. Using its own MiXCR run on the reads, TCRdb lists one record per CDR3 protein. Of about 230,000 distinct CDR3 sequences in the sample, 22% are singletons; the top ten hold 18%. Sequenced input: CD8+ T cells from PBMCs. Receptor source: a human donor in good health (CMV status not recorded). Some clones in this sample may be carry-over from other donors' samples.

J is TRBJ2-2 and V is TRBV7-9; D gene ambiguous. CDR3 length: 16 amino acids. Looked up from germline, CDR1 is SEHNR and CDR2 is FQNEAQ (reference sequence). Trimming removed 5 bases from V and 4 bases from J, with 17 bases in between. CDR3 nucleotide sequence: TGTGCCAGCAGCCTCTCAGGTCCTCCCCGCACCGGGGAGCTGTTTTTT. It codes for CASSLSGPPRTGELFF.

This clonotype turned up a few times. The V and J genes are TRBV2 and TRBJ2-1, with TRBD1 matching 9 bases. V dropped 8 bases and J dropped 9; count of bases not matched to a gene: 8. The CDR3 is made up of 13 amino acids. Germline V gene lookup returns CDR1 SNHLY and CDR2 FYNNEI. This CDR3 is CASGGTGQVEQFF. The DNA of the CDR3 is TGTGCCAGCGGGGGGACAGGGCAAGTTGAGCAGTTCTTC. The whole variable domain, filled in from reference TRBV2 and TRBJ2-1, reads EPEVTQTPSHQVTQMGQEVILRCVPISNHLYFYWYRQILGQKVEFLVSFYNNEISEKSEIFDDQFSVERPDGSNFTLKIRSTKLEDSAMYFCASGGTGQVEQFFGPGTRLTVL.

This sequence joins TRBV19 and TRBJ1-5, with D tentatively TRBD1 (6 bases). The CDR3 spans 15 residues. CDR1 and CDR2 from the germline V gene are LNHDA and SQIVND (reference sequence). Trimming shortened V by 5 bases and J by 3 bases, and 14 bases separated the two germline ends. CDR3 amino acids: CASSPWTVPNQPQHF. DNA of the CDR3: TGTGCCAGTAGTCCCTGGACAGTTCCCAATCAGCCCCAGCATTTT.

This clonotype was seen a few times. J is TRBJ2-7 and V is TRBV20-1; a weak D match, TRBD1 (5 bases). Germline CDR1 and CDR2: DFQATT and SNEGSKA (reference sequence). The V and J ends lost 0 bases and 2 bases respectively, with 14 bases between them. This CDR3 region has 15 residues. In DNA, the CDR3 is TGCAGTGCTAGAGACTTGACAGACGCCCCCTACGAGCAGTACTTC. Protein sequence: CSARDLTDAPYEQYF.

This clonotype has only a few counts. V is TRBV4-1 and J is TRBJ1-1, with D perhaps matching TRBD1 (5 bases). CDR1 and CDR2 (germline): MGHRA, YSYEKL. V lost 7 bases, J lost 1 base, and 10 bases lay in between. CDR3 length: 13 residues. The CDR3 DNA is TGCGCCAGCACCACGAGGGGGAACACTGAAGCTTTCTTT. Translating it yields CASTTRGNTEAFF.